What follows are 4 T cell receptor beta chains derived from one specimen sequenced in a study of T-cell reconstitution after alpha-beta-depleted transplantation in children (TCRdb year 2016). The protocol used for the library was PCR. The sequencer listed for this sample is Illumina HiSeq 2500. Molecular barcoding was employed in the preparation of TCR libraries, with unique molecular identifiers being used to normalize TCRbeta repertoire quantification. TCRdb reprocessed the public reads (quality trimming at Q25 with fastp, clone calling with MiXCR) and kept in-frame beta chains. Each entry merges the rows of one CDR3 protein and shows their most common DNA and genes. A total of fewer than 400,000 distinct CDR3 sequences appear in this sample, approximately 20% of them only once. The top ten hold 3.5% to 4% of the sample. The sequencing here drew on PBMCs from the stem cell graft donor, taken from the stem cell graft. All receptors come from a human donor who donated a stem cell graft to a child with acute myeloid leukemia.

The V call is TRBV4-1, the J call TRBJ2-7; D is unclear. The CDR3 runs 14 residues. Trimming took off 5 bases at V and 0 bases at J, with 11 bases between the two ends. Germline CDR1 and CDR2: MGHRA and YSYEKL. The CDR3 DNA reads TGCGCCAGCAGCTTTCGGATCTCCTCCTACGAGCAGTACTTC. It codes for CASSFRISSYEQYF.

This clonotype was seen more than once but under ten times. The chain couples TRBV28 to TRBJ2-1, with a possible D match to TRBD1 (5 bases). This CDR3 region has 15 residues. The germline gives CDR1 MDHEN, CDR2 SYDVKM. Trimming shortened V by 3 bases and J by 5 bases, and 14 bases separated the two germline ends. The CDR3 reads CASSFYRGRDNEQFF. DNA of the CDR3: TGTGCCAGCAGTTTTTATAGGGGAAGGGACAATGAGCAGTTCTTC. Full variable domain (rest looked up from reference TRBV28 and TRBJ2-1): DVKVTQSSRYLVKRTGEKVFLECVQDMDHENMFWYRQDPGLGLRLIYFSYDVKMKEKGDIPEGYSVSREKKERFSLILESASTNQTSMYLCASSFYRGRDNEQFFGPGTRLTVL.

This clonotype was detected a few times. The chain recombines TRBV27 with TRBJ2-1, with TRBD1 identical over 9 bases. The CDR3 has 15 residues. Losses at the gene ends were 5 bases for V and 9 bases for J; bases not matched to a gene: 11. CDR1 and CDR2 from the germline V gene are MNHEY and SMNVEV (reference sequence). CDR3 coding DNA: TGTGCCAGCAGTATACCGGGACAGGGAAAATTTGAGCAGTTCTTC. Protein product: CASSIPGQGKFEQFF.

This clonotype was counted many times. V is TRBV29-1 and J is TRBJ2-5, with a tentative D call TRBD2 (6 bases). Germline V gives CDR1 SQVTM, CDR2 ANQGSEA. The CDR3 totals 14 residues. Trimming cost V 8 bases and J 2 bases, with 18 bases left between them. CDR3: CSYTGVPNQETQYF. Here the CDR3 DNA reads TGCAGCTACACGGGGGTCCCTAATCAAGAGACCCAGTACTTC. The complete variable domain, with remaining parts taken from reference TRBV29-1 and TRBJ2-5, reads SAVISQKPSRDICQRGTSLTIQCQVDSQVTMMFWYRQQPGQSLTLIATANQGSEATYESGFVIDKFPISRPNLTFSTLTVSNMSPEDSSIYLCSYTGVPNQETQYFGPGTRLLVL.